This passage covers 28 T cell receptor beta chains from one sample sequenced in a study of T cell clonality in common variable immunodeficiency. Sequenced by immunoSEQ multiplex PCR; TCRdb stores in-frame clones only, minus some. The repertoire consists of approximately 56,000 clones, none detected only once. Sequenced material: peripheral blood mononuclear cells. The receptors originated from a person between 18 and 75 years old in good health.

This clone was counted many times. The read terminates 3 residues before the CDR3 end, so the remaining end is supplied by the germline J gene. This sequence joins TRBV7-3 and TRBJ2-5; D possibly corresponds to TRBD1 (6 bases). CDR1 is SGHTA, CDR2 FQGTGA, per germline. Trimming removed 1 base at V and 2 bases at J, with 8 bases between. This CDR3 region has 14 residues. Partial CDR3 DNA: TGTGCCAGCAGCTTAAATCAGGGGCAAGAGACC. This encodes CASSLNQGQET. The entire CDR3 protein reads CASSLNQGQETQYF. The full variable domain, its missing parts supplied by reference TRBV7-3 and TRBJ2-5, is GAGVSQTPSNKVTEKGKYVELRCDPISGHTALYWYRQSLGQGPEFLIYFQGTGAADDSGLPNDRFFAVRPEGSVSTLKIQRTERGDSAVYLCASSLNQGQETQYFGPGTRLLVL.

This clone has at least ten counts. Sequencing ends 3 residues short of the CDR3 end; the germline J gene provides the rest. This sequence joins TRBV30 and TRBJ1-1, with unresolved D. Germline lookup yields CDR1 GTSNPN and CDR2 SVGIG (reference sequence). The CDR3 runs 11 residues. V lost 5 bases to trimming and J lost 0 bases, with 4 bases between them. This chain's CDR3 is CAWQVNTEAFF. Incomplete CDR3 DNA: TGTGCCTGGCAGGTGAACACTGAA.

This clone came up many times. The read is 3 residues too short to cover the CDR3 end, so that end is filled in from the germline J gene. This sequence joins TRBV19 and TRBJ1-2, with D hard to call. CDR3 size: 13 residues. Looked up from germline, CDR1 is LNHDA and CDR2 is SQIVND (reference sequence). The germline V and J ends were trimmed by 4 bases and 2 bases, with 8 bases remaining between them. The CDR3 sequence: CASSSRQNYGYTF. The part of the CDR3 DNA that was read is TGTGCCAGTAGTAGTAGACAAAACTATGGC.

Worth noting for this clone: The read terminates 3 residues ahead of where the CDR3 ends, so the germline J gene completes it. This sequence joins TRBV20-1 and TRBJ1-1; D is ambiguous. Between the trimmed V and J ends, which lost 8 bases and 2 bases, there was a span of 18 bases. This CDR3 is built from 14 residues. Germline lookup yields CDR1 DFQATT and CDR2 SNEGSKA (reference sequence). The sequenced part of the CDR3 DNA is TGCAGTCACAGTCCACCTTCACGAAACACTGAA. This gives the protein CSHSPPSRNTE. The whole CDR3 sequence is CSHSPPSRNTEAFF.

In its sample, this clone was seen many times. The read gets to within 3 residues of the CDR3 end, and the germline J gene fills in the rest. V is TRBV20-1 and J is TRBJ2-5, with TRBD1 identical over 7 bases. V lost 3 bases and J lost 5; bases outside the gene matches: 3. Germline CDR1 is DFQATT and CDR2 is SNEGSKA (reference sequence). The CDR3 extends over 12 amino acids. Incomplete CDR3 DNA: TGCAGTGCTAGGACAGGGAGCGAGACC. Its translation is CSARTGSET. From start to end, the CDR3 is CSARTGSETQYF.

This clone was recorded many times. The read gets to within 3 residues of the CDR3 end, and the germline J gene fills in the rest. V and J are TRBV19 and TRBJ2-7; 10 bases are shared with TRBD2. Per germline, CDR1 LNHDA and CDR2 SQIVND (reference sequence). CDR3 length equals 15 residues. V dropped 2 bases and J dropped 4; count of bases not matched to a gene: 5. This CDR3 is CASSILAGVSYEQYF. The DNA read from the CDR3 is TGTGCCAGTAGTATACTAGCGGGGGTATCTTACGAG.

This clone was seen ten or more times. Read data end 3 residues before the CDR3 end; the end is taken from the germline J gene. V gene TRBV28 combines with J gene TRBJ2-1, with D possibly being TRBD2 (7 bases). Trimming took 2 bases from V and 9 from J, leaving 17 bases between them. Germline V gene data show CDR1 as MDHEN and CDR2 as SYDVKM. The CDR3 runs 15 residues. CDR3 loop: CASSLNAGAKSEQFF. The CDR3 bases that were read are TGTGCCAGCAGTTTAAATGCGGGGGCAAAGAGTGAG. The full variable domain, in which reference TRBV28 and TRBJ2-1 provide the parts outside the CDR3, is DVKVTQSSRYLVKRTGEKVFLECVQDMDHENMFWYRQDPGLGLRLIYFSYDVKMKEKGDIPEGYSVSREKKERFSLILESASTNQTSMYLCASSLNAGAKSEQFFGPGTRLTVL.

This clone was counted ten times or more. The sequence runs out 3 residues before the end of the CDR3; the remainder is reconstructed from the germline J gene. The chain has TRBV5-6 and TRBJ2-3; D is undetermined. The CDR3 covers 12 residues. V lost 1 base and J 7 bases, leaving 7 bases between the germline ends. Germline loops: CDR1 SGHDT, CDR2 YYEEEE. CDR3 DNA (partial): TGTGCCAGCAGCTTGTACAGAAATACG. Protein sequence: CASSLYRNT. The CDR3 reads in full as CASSLYRNTQYF.

This clone was picked up many times. The covered CDR3 bases are TGTGCCAGCAGCTCCCCCCTACTAGCGGGCAAGCCT. Its translation: CASSSPLLAGKP. The entire CDR3 reads CASSSPLLAGKPQYF. The chain recombines TRBV11-2 with TRBJ2-4; TRBD2 agrees at 9 bases. The read ends 3 residues shy of where the CDR3 ends; the end is completed using the germline J gene. The CDR3 runs to 15 residues. Germline CDR1 is SGHAT and CDR2 is FQNNGV.

This clone was recorded at least ten times. With the read ending 3 residues before the CDR3 end, the germline J gene is used to fill in that end. The chain uses TRBV20-1 and TRBJ2-3, with D possibly matching TRBD2 (6 bases). V was clipped by 5 bases and J by 0 bases, with 12 bases between them. Germline V gene data show CDR1 as DFQATT and CDR2 as SNEGSKA (reference sequence). The CDR3 spans 14 residues. The CDR3 DNA, read in part, is TGCAGTGCTTCGTGGGGGACTAGCACAGATACG. Translating it yields CSASWGTSTDT. The complete CDR3 sequence is CSASWGTSTDTQYF.

The table lists this clone with a few counts. The read ends 3 residues early relative to the CDR3; the germline J gene fills the gap. This chain uses TRBV18 with TRBJ1-1, with D possibly TRBD1 on 5 matching bases. The V gene's germline CDR1 is KGHSH and CDR2 LQKENI. V was shortened by 0 bases and J by 4 bases, with 18 bases between the two germline ends. This CDR3 spans 17 amino acids. The CDR3: CASSPPSLTVKFTEAFF. CDR3 DNA, as far as it was read: TGTGCCAGCTCACCACCAAGTCTGACAGTGAAGTTCACTGAA.

This clone was observed many times. The read stops 3 residues short of the end of the CDR3; the missing end is completed from the germline J gene. The chain uses TRBV7-3 and TRBJ1-1, with no clear D. With 1 base removed from V and 4 bases from J, the gap between germline ends came to 7 bases. The germline CDR1 and CDR2 sequences are SGHTA and FQGTGA. This CDR3 has 13 amino acids. CDR3 DNA (partial): TGTGCCAGCAGCTTAATGTCAGTCACTGAA. As protein: CASSLMSVTE. The full CDR3 protein is CASSLMSVTEAFF.

Worth noting for this clone: A single base separates this from a much larger clone, so it may be a read error. The CDR3 end falls 3 residues outside the read, so it is completed with the germline J gene. The chain couples TRBV30 to TRBJ2-2; TRBD2 aligns across 8 bases. The CDR3 sequence is 14 residues long. Per germline, CDR1 GTSNPN and CDR2 SVGIG (reference sequence). Incomplete CDR3 DNA: TGTGCCTGGAGTCGGGGGGGCTTTCGTGAAAAG. This translates into CAWSRGGFREK. In full, the CDR3 reads CAWSRGGFREKLFF.

This clone was recorded many times. The CDR3 extends 3 residues past the end of the read, so its final part is completed from the germline J gene. This chain uses TRBV7-9 with TRBJ1-6; D may be TRBD1 (6 bases). This CDR3 is 14 amino acids long. Trimming stripped 5 bases from V and 7 bases from J, with 12 bases between. Per germline, CDR1 SEHNR and CDR2 FQNEAQ (reference sequence). The CDR3 loop reads CASSIQGWNSPLHF. The CDR3 bases that were read are TGTGCCAGCAGCATACAGGGTTGGAATTCACCC.

This clone was seen at least ten times. The CDR3 end falls 3 residues outside the read, so it is completed with the germline J gene. The chain couples TRBV7-6 to TRBJ1-1; D is unresolved. This CDR3 is built from 13 residues. V lost 4 bases and J 3 bases, leaving 9 bases between the germline ends. CDR1 and CDR2 (germline): SGHVS, FNYEAQ. The CDR3 sequence: CASSSQRDTEAFF. CDR3 DNA (partial): TGTGCCAGCAGCTCCCAGAGGGACACTGAA. Based on the CDR3 plus reference TRBV7-6 and TRBJ1-1, the full variable domain is GAGVSQSPRYKVTKRGQDVALRCDPISGHVSLYWYRQALGQGPEFLTYFNYEAQQDKSGLPNDRFSAERPEGSISTLTIQRTEQRDSAMYRCASSSQRDTEAFFGQGTRLTVV.

This clone was recorded a few times. The CDR3 goes on 3 residues after the read ends, and that part is filled in from the germline J gene. J is TRBJ2-1 and V is TRBV5-1; TRBD2 matches 10 bases. Germline CDR1 reads SGHRS; CDR2 reads YFSETQ. The V gene end was trimmed by 4 bases and the J gene end by 8 bases; junction bases not matched to a gene: 9. This CDR3 comprises 15 residues. CDR3 DNA (partial): TGCGCCAGCAGCGGGCAAGCGGGAGGGAGCGATGAG. This translates into CASSGQAGGSDE. The entire CDR3 sequence reads CASSGQAGGSDEQFF.

This clone showed up many times. The read stops 3 residues short of the end of the CDR3; the missing end is completed from the germline J gene. This chain joins TRBV5-1 and TRBJ2-7, with a tentative D call TRBD1 (5 bases). With 0 bases removed from V and 6 bases from J, the gap between germline ends came to 13 bases. Germline lookup yields CDR1 SGHRS and CDR2 YFSETQ. The CDR3 contains 14 residues. Here the CDR3 reads CASSLGGRVSEQYF. The sequenced CDR3 bases are TGCGCCAGCAGCTTGGGGGGCAGGGTAAGCGAG.

This clone has a count of ten or more. Read sequence stops 3 residues before the CDR3 end, and the germline J gene provides the missing end. The chain has TRBV5-1 and TRBJ1-1, with unresolved D. This CDR3 region has 14 residues. V was shortened by 0 bases and J by 1 base, with 7 bases between the two germline ends. CDR1 and CDR2 from the germline V gene are SGHRS and YFSETQ. The sequenced CDR3 bases are TGCGCCAGCAGCTTGGGACACCGGAACACTGAA. As protein: CASSLGHRNTE. The full CDR3 is CASSLGHRNTEAFF.

This clone was counted only a few times. The CDR3 is cut off 3 residues early in the read; its end comes from the germline J gene. The chain recombines TRBV7-8 with TRBJ1-5; D is perhaps TRBD1 (6 bases). The CDR3 is 13 amino acids. V lost 7 bases to trimming and J lost 6 bases, with 13 bases between them. CDR1 and CDR2 (germline): SGHVS, FQNEAQ. The sequenced CDR3 bases are TGTGCCAGCACGACTCAGGGGTTTCAGCCC. Translated: CASTTQGFQP. The full CDR3 reads CASTTQGFQPQHF.

This clone was counted at least ten times. The CDR3 end is not reached by the read, which stops 3 residues before it; the germline J gene fills it in. The V and J genes are TRBV5-4 and TRBJ1-1; a weak D match, TRBD1 (5 bases). V was trimmed by 3 bases and J by 0 bases, leaving 9 bases between them. The CDR3 length is 14 residues. CDR1 is SGHNT and CDR2 is YYREEE in the germline V gene (reference sequence). Incomplete CDR3 DNA: TGTGCCAGCAGCTGGGGACTCTTGAACACTGAA. This gives the protein CASSWGLLNTE. From start to end, the CDR3 is CASSWGLLNTEAFF.

This clone was picked up many times. The missing CDR3 end, 3 residues past where the read stops, is filled in from the germline J gene. This rearrangement joins TRBV19 to TRBJ2-7, with 8 bases aligning to TRBD2. The CDR3 is 15 amino acids. V dropped 4 bases and J dropped 6; count of bases not matched to a gene: 11. The germline gives CDR1 LNHDA, CDR2 SQIVND (reference sequence). The CDR3 sequence is CASSTSLAGGGEQYF. Incomplete CDR3 DNA: TGTGCCAGTAGTACCTCCTTGGCGGGAGGTGGCGAG.

This clone was seen many times. The DNA ends 3 residues before the CDR3 does, and the rest of the CDR3 is filled in from the germline J gene. The chain carries TRBV5-1 and TRBJ1-1; TRBD1 matches at 7 bases. The CDR3 loop spans 15 amino acids. The V segment lost 2 bases and the J segment 3 bases; nucleotides outside the gene matches: 7. The germline CDR1 and CDR2 sequences are SGHRS and YFSETQ. The CDR3 bases that were read are TGCGCCAGCAGCTTATTACAGGGGACCTACACTGAA. Amino acids: CASSLLQGTYTE. The entire CDR3 protein is CASSLLQGTYTEAFF.

There are many counts of this clone. The CDR3 is cut off 3 residues early in the read; its end comes from the germline J gene. The chain recombines TRBV2 with TRBJ2-7; TRBD2 matches 11 bases. Per germline, CDR1 SNHLY and CDR2 FYNNEI. The CDR3 covers 14 residues. V shed 10 bases and J 1 base; nucleotides not matched to a gene: 6. The CDR3 loop is CATGTSGVSYEQYF. The covered CDR3 bases are TGTGCCACCGGGACTAGCGGAGTGTCCTACGAG.

Turning to this clone: The read is 3 residues too short to cover the CDR3 end, so that end is filled in from the germline J gene. The chain carries TRBV7-9 and TRBJ1-2; 8 nucleotides match TRBD1. The germline V gene has CDR1 SEHNR and CDR2 FQNEAQ (reference sequence). J was trimmed by 3 bases and V by 5 bases; bases with no gene match: 2. The CDR3 runs 13 residues. CDR3 DNA, as far as it was read: TGTGCCAGCAGCCCGGGACAGGACTATGGC. Encoded protein: CASSPGQDYG. The entire CDR3 is CASSPGQDYGYTF.

This clone was observed a few times. CDR3 residues: CASSLTQPTYEQYF. The CDR3 DNA, read in part, is TGTGCCAGCAGTTTAACTCAACCCACCTACGAG. The chain employs TRBV27 and TRBJ2-7; D is unresolved. The read stops 3 residues short of the end of the CDR3; the missing end is completed from the germline J gene. Germline CDR1 reads MNHEY; CDR2 reads SMNVEV (reference sequence). Between the trimmed V and J ends, which lost 2 bases and 2 bases, there was a span of 10 bases. The CDR3 is 14 residues long.

This clone was detected many times. The read terminates 3 residues before the CDR3 end, so the remaining end is supplied by the germline J gene. V usage is TRBV5-1 and J usage is TRBJ2-5; TRBD2 is a possible D gene (6 bases). Between the trimmed V and J ends, which lost 3 bases and 1 base, there was a span of 19 bases. CDR3 size: 17 residues. Germline V gives CDR1 SGHRS, CDR2 YFSETQ. The CDR3 loop is CASSSGPRGSSQETQYF. The covered CDR3 bases are TGCGCCAGCAGCTCCGGACCTCGGGGGAGCTCCCAAGAGACC.

Note on this clone: The CDR3 extends 3 residues past the end of the read, so its final part is completed from the germline J gene. This rearrangement joins TRBV5-1 to TRBJ1-2; no definite D call. From germline, CDR1 is SGHRS and CDR2 YFSETQ. V was trimmed by 0 bases and J by 0 bases, leaving 9 bases between them. CDR3 length: 15 residues. CDR3 bases read: TGCGCCAGCAGCTTGGGGAGAAGGGCTAACTATGGC. Translation gives CASSLGRRANYG. The CDR3 in full is CASSLGRRANYGYTF.

This clone has ten or more counts. The missing CDR3 end, 3 residues past where the read stops, is filled in from the germline J gene. The chain recombines TRBV30 with TRBJ2-7; D may be TRBD1 (5 bases). Germline lookup yields CDR1 GTSNPN and CDR2 SVGIG (reference sequence). This CDR3 comprises 11 residues. Trimming took 4 bases from V and 6 from J, leaving 10 bases between them. The part of the CDR3 DNA that was read is TGTGCCTGGACAGGGAATGGCGAG. Its translation is CAWTGNGE. The full-length CDR3 reads as CAWTGNGEQYF. The full variable domain, in which reference TRBV30 and TRBJ2-7 provide the parts outside the CDR3, is SQTIHQWPATLVQPVGSPLSLECTVEGTSNPNLYWYRQAAGRGLQLLFYSVGIGQISSEVPQNLSASRPQDRQFILSSKKLLLSDSGFYLCAWTGNGEQYFGPGTRLTVT.